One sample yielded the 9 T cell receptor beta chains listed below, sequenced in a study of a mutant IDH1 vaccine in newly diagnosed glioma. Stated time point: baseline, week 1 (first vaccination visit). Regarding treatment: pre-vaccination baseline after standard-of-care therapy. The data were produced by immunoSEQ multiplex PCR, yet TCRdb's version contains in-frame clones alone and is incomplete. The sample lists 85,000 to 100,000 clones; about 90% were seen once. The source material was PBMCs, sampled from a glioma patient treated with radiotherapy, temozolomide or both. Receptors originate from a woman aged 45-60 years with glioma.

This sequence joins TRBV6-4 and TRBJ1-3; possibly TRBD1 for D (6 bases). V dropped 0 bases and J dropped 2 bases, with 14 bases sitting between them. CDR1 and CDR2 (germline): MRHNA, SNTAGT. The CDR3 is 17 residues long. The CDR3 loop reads CASSDSGGGNPGNTIYF. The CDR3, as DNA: TGTGCCAGCAGTGACTCAGGGGGGGGGAACCCTGGAAACACCATATATTTT.

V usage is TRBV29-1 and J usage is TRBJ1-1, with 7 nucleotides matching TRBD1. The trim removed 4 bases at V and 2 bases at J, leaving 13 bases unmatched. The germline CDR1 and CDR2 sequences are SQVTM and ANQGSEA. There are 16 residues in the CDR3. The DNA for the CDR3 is TGCAGCGTTGTGCTGTGGGACAGCCTGACTAACACTGAAGCTTTCTTT. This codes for CSVVLWDSLTNTEAFF. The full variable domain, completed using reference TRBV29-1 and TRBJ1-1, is SAVISQKPSRDICQRGTSLTIQCQVDSQVTMMFWYRQQPGQSLTLIATANQGSEATYESGFVIDKFPISRPNLTFSTLTVSNMSPEDSSIYLCSVVLWDSLTNTEAFFGQGTRLTVV.

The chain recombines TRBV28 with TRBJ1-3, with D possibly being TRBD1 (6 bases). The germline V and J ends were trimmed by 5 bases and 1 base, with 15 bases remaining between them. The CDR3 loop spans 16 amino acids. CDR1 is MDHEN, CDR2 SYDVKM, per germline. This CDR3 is CASSRPTGLSGNTIYF. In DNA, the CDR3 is TGTGCCAGCAGTAGACCGACAGGACTTTCTGGAAACACCATATATTTT.

CDR3 sequence reads: CASSGQGAYSNQPQHF. The CDR3 DNA reads TGTGCCAGCAGTGGCCAGGGGGCTTATAGCAATCAGCCCCAGCATTTT. The rearrangement joins TRBV2 to TRBJ1-5, with TRBD1 identical over 8 bases. This CDR3 is built from 16 residues. The V gene end was trimmed by 4 bases and the J gene end by 0 bases; junction bases not matched to a gene: 5. Germline V lookup: CDR1 SNHLY, CDR2 FYNNEI.

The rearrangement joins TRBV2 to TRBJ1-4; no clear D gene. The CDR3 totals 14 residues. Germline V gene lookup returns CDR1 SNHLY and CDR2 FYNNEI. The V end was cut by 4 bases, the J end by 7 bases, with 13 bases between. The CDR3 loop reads CASSVRKRGEKLFF. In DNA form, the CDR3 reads TGTGCCAGCAGTGTTCGAAAACGGGGTGAAAAACTGTTTTTT.

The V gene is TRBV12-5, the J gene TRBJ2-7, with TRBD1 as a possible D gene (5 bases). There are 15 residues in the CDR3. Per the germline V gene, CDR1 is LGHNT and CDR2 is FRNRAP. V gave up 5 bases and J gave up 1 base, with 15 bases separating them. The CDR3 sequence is CASGVGAVWSYEQYF. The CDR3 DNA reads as TGTGCTAGTGGTGTTGGGGCAGTATGGTCCTACGAGCAGTACTTC.

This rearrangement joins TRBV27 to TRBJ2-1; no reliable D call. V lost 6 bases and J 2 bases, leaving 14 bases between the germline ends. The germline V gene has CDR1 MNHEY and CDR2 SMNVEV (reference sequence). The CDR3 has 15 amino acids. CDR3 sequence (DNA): TGTGCCAGCAGCCGAAGTGGGCAAGCCTACAATGAGCAGTTCTTC. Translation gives CASSRSGQAYNEQFF.

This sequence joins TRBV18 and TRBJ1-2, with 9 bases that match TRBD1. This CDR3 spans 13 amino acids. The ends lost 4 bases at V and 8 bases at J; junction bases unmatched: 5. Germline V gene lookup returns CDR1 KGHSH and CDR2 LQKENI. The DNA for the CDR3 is TGTGCCAGCTCACGGGGACAGGGCGAGGGCTACACCTTC. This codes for CASSRGQGEGYTF.

Here the CDR3 reads CASSARGTSGFYEQYF. The CDR3 region has the DNA TGTGCCAGCAGTGCCCGTGGGACTAGCGGTTTCTACGAGCAGTACTTC. V is TRBV27 and J is TRBJ2-7; 11 bases agree with TRBD2. V shed 5 bases, J shed 3 bases, and the junction held 9 bases outside the gene matches. This CDR3 comprises 16 residues. Germline loops: CDR1 MNHEY, CDR2 SMNVEV (reference sequence).